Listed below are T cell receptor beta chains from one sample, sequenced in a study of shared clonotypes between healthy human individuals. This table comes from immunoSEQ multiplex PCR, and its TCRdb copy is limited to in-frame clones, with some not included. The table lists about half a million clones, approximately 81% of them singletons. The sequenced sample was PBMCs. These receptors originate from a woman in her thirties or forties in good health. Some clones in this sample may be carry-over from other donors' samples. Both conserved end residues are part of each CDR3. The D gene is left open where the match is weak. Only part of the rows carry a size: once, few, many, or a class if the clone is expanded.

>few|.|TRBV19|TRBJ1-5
TGTGCCAGTAGTATAGTTAACTTAATTCCAGGGGAGCCCCAGCATTTT
CASSIVNLIPGEPQHF
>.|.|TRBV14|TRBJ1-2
TGTGCCAGCAGCCCAGGGTGGGGCAGGGGCTACACCTTC
CASSPGWGRGYTF
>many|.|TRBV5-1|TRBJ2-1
TGCGCCAGCAGAGCCGGGGGTGAGCAGTTCTTC
CASRAGGEQFF
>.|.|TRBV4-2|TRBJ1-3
TGTGCCAGCAGCCCAAAAAGCACAGGGATCGGAAACACCATATATTTT
CASSPKSTGIGNTIYF
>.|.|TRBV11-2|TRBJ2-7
TGTGCCAGCAGCACGAACCGGGACCGAGCCTACGAGCAGTACTTC
CASSTNRDRAYEQYF
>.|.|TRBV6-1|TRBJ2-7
TGTGCCAGCACCCGGCTCTACTCCTACGAGCAGTACTTC
CASTRLYSYEQYF
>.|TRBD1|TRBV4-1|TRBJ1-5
TGCGCCAGCAGCCAAGATCCCGGACAGGGTCATCAGCCCCAGCATTTT
CASSQDPGQGHQPQHF
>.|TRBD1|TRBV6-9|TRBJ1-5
TGTGCCAGCAGTTATGCGACAGGGTGCTCGTTCTTCAGCAATCAGCCCCAGCATTTT
CASSYATGCSFFSNQPQHF
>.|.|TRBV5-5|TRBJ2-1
TGTGCCAGCAGCTTGGCGGCTGACAGCTACAATGAGCAGTTCTTC
CASSLAADSYNEQFF
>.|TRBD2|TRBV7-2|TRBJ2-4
TGTGCCAGCAGCTTAGCATTGGTCGCTAGCGGGAGTAGTCGGGTTCAGTACTTC
CASSLALVASGSSRVQYF
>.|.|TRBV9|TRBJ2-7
TGTGCCAGCAGCGTAAACAGGTTCTCCTACGAGCAGTACTTC
CASSVNRFSYEQYF
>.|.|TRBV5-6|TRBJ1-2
TGTGCCAGCAGCTTGTTCACTAACTATGGCTACACCTTC
CASSLFTNYGYTF
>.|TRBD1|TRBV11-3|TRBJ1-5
TGTGCCAGCAGCTTAGATCACGAACAGGGGGAGGGTCAGCCCCAGCATTTT
CASSLDHEQGEGQPQHF
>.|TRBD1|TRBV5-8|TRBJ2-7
TGTGCCAGCAGCGGATGGGACAGCCCCTACGAGCAGTACTTC
CASSGWDSPYEQYF
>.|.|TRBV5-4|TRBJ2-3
TGTGCCAGCAGCGGAGAGACAGGCGGGGTCACAGATACGCAGTATTTT
CASSGETGGVTDTQYF
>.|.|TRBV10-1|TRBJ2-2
TGCGCCAGCAGTGATCGCGGGATACCCACCGGGGAGCTGTTTTTT
CASSDRGIPTGELFF
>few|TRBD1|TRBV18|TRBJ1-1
TGTGCCAGCTCACCGACGACAGGGGAGAGTGAAGCTTTCTTT
CASSPTTGESEAFF
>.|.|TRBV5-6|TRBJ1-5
TGTGCCAGCAGCTTGGCCGGGGATGGGCGGAATCAGCCCCAGCATTTT
CASSLAGDGRNQPQHF
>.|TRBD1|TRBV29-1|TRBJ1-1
TGCAGCGTTTCCACGACAGGGGGGAACACTGAAGCTTTCTTT
CSVSTTGGNTEAFF
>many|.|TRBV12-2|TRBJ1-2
TGTGCAAGTCGCTTTCGAGGCTACACCTTC
CASRFRGYTF
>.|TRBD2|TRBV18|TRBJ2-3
TGTGCCAGCTCACCAACTAGCGGAAGTCGGGATACGCAGTATTTT
CASSPTSGSRDTQYF
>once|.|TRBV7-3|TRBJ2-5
TGTGCCAGCAGCTTCGGCGGGAACGTGGGTGAGACCCAGTACTTC
CASSFGGNVGETQYF
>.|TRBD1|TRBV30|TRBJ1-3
TGTGCCTGGAGCGTGACAGGGCTAGTTCCCGGAAACACCATATATTTT
CAWSVTGLVPGNTIYF
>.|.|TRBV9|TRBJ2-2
TGTGCCAGCAGCGTAGAACCGGGGGTCGAACTGTTTTTT
CASSVEPGVELFF
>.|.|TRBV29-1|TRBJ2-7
TGCAGCGTCCGGGACATTTCCGACGAGCAGTACTTC
CSVRDISDEQYF
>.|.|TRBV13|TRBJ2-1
TGTGCCAGCAGCTCAGGGTCCTACAATGAGCAGTTCTTC
CASSSGSYNEQFF
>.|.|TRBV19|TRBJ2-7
TGTGCCAGTAGTATTGACAGGAATTCCTACGAGCAGTACTTC
CASSIDRNSYEQYF
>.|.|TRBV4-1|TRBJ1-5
TGCGCCAGCAGCCAAGTGGCAACTTCCGGCAATCAGCCCCAGCATTTT
CASSQVATSGNQPQHF
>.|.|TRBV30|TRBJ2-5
TGTGCCTGGAGTGTACGGGGGGCACAAGAGACCCAGTACTTC
CAWSVRGAQETQYF
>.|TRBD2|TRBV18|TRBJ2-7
TGTGCCAGCTCAGGGGCGGTGGTATACGGGGGGAGCTCCTACGAGCAGTACTTC
CASSGAVVYGGSSYEQYF
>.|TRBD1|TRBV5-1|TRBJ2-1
TGCGCCAGCAGCCTGGGGACAGGGGGCAATGAGCAGTTCTTC
CASSLGTGGNEQFF
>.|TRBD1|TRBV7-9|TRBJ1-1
TGTGCCAGCAGCTCAAGAGGACAGGGGAGAACTGAAGCTTTCTTT
CASSSRGQGRTEAFF